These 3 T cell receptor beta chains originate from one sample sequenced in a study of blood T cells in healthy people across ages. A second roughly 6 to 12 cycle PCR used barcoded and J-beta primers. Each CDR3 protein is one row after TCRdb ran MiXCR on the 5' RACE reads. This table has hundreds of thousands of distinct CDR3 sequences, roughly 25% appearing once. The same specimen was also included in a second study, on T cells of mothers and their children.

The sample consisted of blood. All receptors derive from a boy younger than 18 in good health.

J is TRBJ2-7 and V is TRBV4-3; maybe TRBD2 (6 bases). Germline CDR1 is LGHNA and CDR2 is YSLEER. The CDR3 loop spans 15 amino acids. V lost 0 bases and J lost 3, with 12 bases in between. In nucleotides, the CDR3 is TGCGCCAGCAGCCAAGATCTGACGGGGGTCTACGAGCAGTACTTC. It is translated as CASSQDLTGVYEQYF.

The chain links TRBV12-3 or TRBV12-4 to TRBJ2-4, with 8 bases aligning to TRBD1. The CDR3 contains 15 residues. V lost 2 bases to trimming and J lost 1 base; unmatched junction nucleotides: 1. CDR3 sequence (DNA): TGTGCCAGCAGTTTACAGGGGGCGGCCAAAAACATTCAGTACTTC. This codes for CASSLQGAAKNIQYF.

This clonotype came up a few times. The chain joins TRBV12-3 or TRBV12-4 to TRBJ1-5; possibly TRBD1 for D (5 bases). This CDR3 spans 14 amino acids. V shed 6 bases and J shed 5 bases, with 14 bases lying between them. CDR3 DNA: TGTGCCAGCAGCCCAGAGGGGTATCATCAGCCCCAGCATTTT. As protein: CASSPEGYHQPQHF.